This TCR beta chain was profiled in a study of vaccination effects on CD4 cells after COVID-19. General study results and limits: Marked clonal contraction of both clone types appeared late after vaccination.

This clone was observed a few times. No antigen is known for it. Germline values: CDR1 SGHVS, CDR2 FNYEAQ. This CDR3 is built from 14 residues. V lost 2 bases and J lost 5, with 9 bases in between. Using viral peptide pools, the ViraFEST assay grew out antigen-specific CD4+ T cells prior to sequencing. Culturing for approximately 10 days preceded CD4+ T cell isolation. The study found no prior SARS-CoV-2 infection in the vaccine recipients, who tested negative for nucleocapsid antibodies. IL-2 at 10 IU/ml and peptides at 10 ug/ml were added to cultured PBMC, more than 1.5 million per well. Half-medium replacement with IL-2 medium occurred on days 3 and 7. Clones were read by immunoSEQ multiplex PCR, and TCRdb kept only the in-frame ones, dropping some. The sample yields tens of thousands of clones, about 80% seen once.

The specimen comprised CD4+ T cells from PBMCs cultured with HCoV-OC43 spike peptides, sampled before COVID-19 vaccination. Sample subset: HCoV-OC43 spike overlapping peptide pool stimulation. The rearrangement joins TRBV7-6 to TRBJ2-2; D may be TRBD1 (6 bases). This TCR was recovered from a human donor who received a COVID-19 vaccine. The CDR3 is CASSLSGQTGELFF. Here the CDR3 DNA reads TGTGCCAGCAGCTTATCCGGACAGACCGGGGAGCTGTTTTTT.